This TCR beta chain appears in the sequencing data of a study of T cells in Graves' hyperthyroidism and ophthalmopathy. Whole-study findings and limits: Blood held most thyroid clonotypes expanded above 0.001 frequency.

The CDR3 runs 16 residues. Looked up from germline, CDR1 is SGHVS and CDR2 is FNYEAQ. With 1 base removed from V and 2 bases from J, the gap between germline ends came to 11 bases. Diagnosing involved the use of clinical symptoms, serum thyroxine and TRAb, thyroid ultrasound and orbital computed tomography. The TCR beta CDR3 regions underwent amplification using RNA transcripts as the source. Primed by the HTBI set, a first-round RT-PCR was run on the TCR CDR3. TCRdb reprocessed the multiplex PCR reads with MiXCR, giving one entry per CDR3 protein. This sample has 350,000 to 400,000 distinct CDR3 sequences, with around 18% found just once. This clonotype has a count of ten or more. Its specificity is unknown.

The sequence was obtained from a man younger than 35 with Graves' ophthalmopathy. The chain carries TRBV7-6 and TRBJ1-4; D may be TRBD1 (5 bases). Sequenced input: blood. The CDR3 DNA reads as TGTGCCAGCAGCTTAGGATCAGGGCGGACTAATGAAAAACTGTTTTTT. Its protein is CASSLGSGRTNEKLFF.